The text below deals with one TCR beta chain. Its specificity is not known. Using a J-beta primer mix together with a sample-barcoded 5' primer, a second PCR was run for about 6 to 12 cycles. Each cDNA molecule carried a tag from a template-switch adaptor that contained 12 random nucleotides. Per-sample output comprised a minimum of 3 million paired-end reads containing CDR3. TCRdb itself ran the 5' RACE reads through MiXCR, one entry per CDR3 protein. Here the sample spans more than 900,000 distinct CDR3 sequences, roughly 28% being singletons. This sample is drawn from a study of blood T cells in healthy people across ages. Study-level findings and limits: Strong correlation linked observed beta diversity and percent naive T cells.

Looked up from germline, CDR1 is SGHTA and CDR2 is FQGNSA. This CDR3 has 14 residues. The V end was cut by 4 bases, the J end by 5 bases, with 13 bases between. This sample was shared with a second study, whose subject was T cells of mothers and their children. That source adds: From each mother came over 8.5 million TCR beta CDR3 reads, and from each child came 3 million to 3.5 million.

The receptor's source is a woman aged 40-49 years in good health. The chain carries TRBV7-2 and TRBJ2-3; a weak D match, TRBD2 (5 bases). Sequenced input: blood. The CDR3 region is CASSWRVSGDTQYF. DNA of the CDR3: TGTGCCAGCAGCTGGCGGGTGTCGGGAGATACGCAGTATTTT. Complete variable domain (other parts from reference TRBV7-2 and TRBJ2-3): GAGVSQSPSNKVTEKGKDVELRCDPISGHTALYWYRQSLGQGLEFLIYFQGNSAPDKSGLPSDRFSAERTGGSVSTLTIQRTQQEDSAVYLCASSWRVSGDTQYFGPGTRLTVL.